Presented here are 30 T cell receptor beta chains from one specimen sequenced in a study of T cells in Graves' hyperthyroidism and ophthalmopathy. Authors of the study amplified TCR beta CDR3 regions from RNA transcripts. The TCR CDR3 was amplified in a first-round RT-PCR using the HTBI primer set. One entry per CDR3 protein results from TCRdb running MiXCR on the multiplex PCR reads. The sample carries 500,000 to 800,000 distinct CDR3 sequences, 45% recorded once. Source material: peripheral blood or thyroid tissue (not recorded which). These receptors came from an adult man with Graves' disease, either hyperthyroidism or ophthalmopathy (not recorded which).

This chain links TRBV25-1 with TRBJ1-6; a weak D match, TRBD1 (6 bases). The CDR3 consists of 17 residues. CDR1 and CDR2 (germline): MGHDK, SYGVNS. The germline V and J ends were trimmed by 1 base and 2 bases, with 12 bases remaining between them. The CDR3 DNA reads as TGTGCCAGCAGTGAATCTTGGGGGCTCCCCTATAATTCACCCCTCCACTTT. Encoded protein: CASSESWGLPYNSPLHF.

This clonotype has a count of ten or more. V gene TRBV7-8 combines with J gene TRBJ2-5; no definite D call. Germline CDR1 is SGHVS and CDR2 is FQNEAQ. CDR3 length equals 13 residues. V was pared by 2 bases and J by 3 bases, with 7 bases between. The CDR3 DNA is TGTGCCAGCAGCTTAAACTCAGAAGAGACCCAGTACTTC. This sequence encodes CASSLNSEETQYF.

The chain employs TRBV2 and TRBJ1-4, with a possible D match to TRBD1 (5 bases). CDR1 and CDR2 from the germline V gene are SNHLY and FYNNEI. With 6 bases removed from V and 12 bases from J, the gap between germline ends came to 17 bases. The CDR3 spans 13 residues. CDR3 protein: CASSGRSGTELFF. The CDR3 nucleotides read TGTGCCAGCAGCGGACGTTCTGGGACTGAACTGTTTTTT.

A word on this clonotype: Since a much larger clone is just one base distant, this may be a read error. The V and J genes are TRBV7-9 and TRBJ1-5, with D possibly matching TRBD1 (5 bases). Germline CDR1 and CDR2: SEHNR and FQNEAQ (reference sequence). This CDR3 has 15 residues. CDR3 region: CASSFSGGEDQPQLF. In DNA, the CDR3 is TGTGCCAGCAGCTTTTCCGGGGGGGAGGATCAGCCCCAGCTTTTT.

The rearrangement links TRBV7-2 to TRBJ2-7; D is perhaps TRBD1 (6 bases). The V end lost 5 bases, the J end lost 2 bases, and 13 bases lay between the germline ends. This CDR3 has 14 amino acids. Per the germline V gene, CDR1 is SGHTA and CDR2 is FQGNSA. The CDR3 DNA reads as TGTGCCAGCAGCCAACAGGGCCACCCCTACGAGCAGTACTTC. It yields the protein CASSQQGHPYEQYF. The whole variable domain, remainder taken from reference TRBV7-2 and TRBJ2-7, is GAGVSQSPSNKVTEKGKDVELRCDPISGHTALYWYRQSLGQGLEFLIYFQGNSAPDKSGLPSDRFSAERTGGSVSTLTIQRTQQEDSAVYLCASSQQGHPYEQYFGPGTRLTVT.

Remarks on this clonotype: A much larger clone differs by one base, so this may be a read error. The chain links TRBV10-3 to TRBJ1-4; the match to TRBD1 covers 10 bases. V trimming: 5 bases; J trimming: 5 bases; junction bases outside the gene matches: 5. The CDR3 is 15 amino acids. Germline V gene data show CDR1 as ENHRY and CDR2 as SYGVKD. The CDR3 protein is CAISWGQGSNEKLFF. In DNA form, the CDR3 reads TGTGCCATCAGTTGGGGACAGGGGTCGAATGAAAAACTGTTTTTT.

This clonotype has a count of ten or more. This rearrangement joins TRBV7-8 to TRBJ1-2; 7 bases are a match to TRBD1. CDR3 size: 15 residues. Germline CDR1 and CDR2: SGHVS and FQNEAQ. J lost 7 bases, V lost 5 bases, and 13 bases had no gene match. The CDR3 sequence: CASSVSTGNLGGYTF. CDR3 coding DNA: TGTGCCAGCAGCGTCTCGACAGGGAATTTGGGTGGCTACACCTTC.

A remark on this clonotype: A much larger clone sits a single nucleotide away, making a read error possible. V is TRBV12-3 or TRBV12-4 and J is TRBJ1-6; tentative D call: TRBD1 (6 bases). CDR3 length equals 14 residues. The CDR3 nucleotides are TGTGCCAGCAGTTTAGGGCAGGGACAATCACTCCTCCACTTT. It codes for CASSLGQGQSLLHF.

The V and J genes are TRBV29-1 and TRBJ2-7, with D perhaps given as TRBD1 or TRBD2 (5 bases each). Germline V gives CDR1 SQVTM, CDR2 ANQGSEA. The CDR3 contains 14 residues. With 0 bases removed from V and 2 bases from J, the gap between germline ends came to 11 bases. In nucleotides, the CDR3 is TGCAGCGTTGAAGATCGCCGGGGCACCTACGAGCAGTACTTC. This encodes CSVEDRRGTYEQYF.

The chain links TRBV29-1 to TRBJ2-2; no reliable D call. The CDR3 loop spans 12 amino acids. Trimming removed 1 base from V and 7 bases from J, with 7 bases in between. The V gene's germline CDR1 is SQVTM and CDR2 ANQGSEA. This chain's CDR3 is CSVEGFGGELFF. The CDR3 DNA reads TGCAGCGTTGAAGGGTTTGGCGGGGAGCTGTTTTTT.

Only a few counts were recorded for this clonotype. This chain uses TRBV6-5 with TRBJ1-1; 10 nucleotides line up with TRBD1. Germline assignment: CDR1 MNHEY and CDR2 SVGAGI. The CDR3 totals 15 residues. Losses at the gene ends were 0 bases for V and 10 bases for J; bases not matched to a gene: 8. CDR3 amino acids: CASSYSYGQGVLAFF. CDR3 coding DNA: TGTGCCAGCAGTTACTCATACGGACAGGGGGTACTAGCTTTCTTT.

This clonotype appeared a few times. This CDR3 is CSAPHRGFDYGYTF. The CDR3 bases are TGCAGTGCTCCCCATCGAGGGTTTGACTATGGCTACACCTTC. The chain links TRBV20-1 to TRBJ1-2; D is undetermined. The CDR3 loop spans 14 amino acids. Deletions cut 5 bases from V and 3 bases from J, with 16 bases between. CDR1 and CDR2 from the germline V gene are DFQATT and SNEGSKA (reference sequence).

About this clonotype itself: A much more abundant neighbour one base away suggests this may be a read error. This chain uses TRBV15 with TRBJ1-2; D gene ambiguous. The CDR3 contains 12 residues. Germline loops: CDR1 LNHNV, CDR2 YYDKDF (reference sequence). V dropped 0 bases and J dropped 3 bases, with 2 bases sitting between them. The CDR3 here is CATSREDYGYTF. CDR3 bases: TGTGCCACCAGCAGAGAGGACTATGGCTACACCTTC.

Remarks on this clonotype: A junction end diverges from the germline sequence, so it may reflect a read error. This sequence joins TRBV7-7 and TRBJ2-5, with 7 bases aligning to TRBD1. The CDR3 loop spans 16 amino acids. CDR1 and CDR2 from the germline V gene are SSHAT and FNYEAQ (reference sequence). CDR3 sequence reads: CASSLAGGQVEETQYF. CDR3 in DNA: TGTGCTAGCAGCTTAGCTGGAGGACAGGTAGAAGAGACCCAGTACTTC.

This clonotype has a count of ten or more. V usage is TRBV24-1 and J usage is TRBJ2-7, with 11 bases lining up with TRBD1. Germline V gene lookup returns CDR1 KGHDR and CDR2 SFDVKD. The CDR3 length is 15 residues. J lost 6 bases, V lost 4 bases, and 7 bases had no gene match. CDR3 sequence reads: CATSDPGTGGREQYF. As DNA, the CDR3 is TGTGCCACCAGTGACCCGGGGACAGGGGGACGCGAGCAGTACTTC.

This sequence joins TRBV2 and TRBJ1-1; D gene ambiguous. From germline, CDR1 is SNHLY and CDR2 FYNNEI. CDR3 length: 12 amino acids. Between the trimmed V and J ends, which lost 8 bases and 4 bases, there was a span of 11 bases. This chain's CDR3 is CASLAGSTEAFF. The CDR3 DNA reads TGTGCCAGCTTAGCAGGTAGCACTGAAGCTTTCTTT.

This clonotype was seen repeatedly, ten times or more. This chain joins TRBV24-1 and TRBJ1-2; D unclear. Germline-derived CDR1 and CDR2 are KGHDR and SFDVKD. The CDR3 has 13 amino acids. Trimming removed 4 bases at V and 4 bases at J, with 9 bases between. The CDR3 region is CATSDDSSYGYTF. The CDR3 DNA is TGTGCCACCAGTGACGACTCGAGCTATGGCTACACCTTC.

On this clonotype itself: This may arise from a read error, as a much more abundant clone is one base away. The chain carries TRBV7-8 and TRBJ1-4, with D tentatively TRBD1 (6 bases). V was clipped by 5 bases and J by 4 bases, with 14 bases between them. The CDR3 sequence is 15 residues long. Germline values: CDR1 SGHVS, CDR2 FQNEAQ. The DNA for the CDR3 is TGTGCCAGCAGCGTAACAGGGCTTGGTAATGAAAAACTGTTTTTT. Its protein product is CASSVTGLGNEKLFF.

In DNA form, the CDR3 reads TGTGCCAGCAGTTTCCCCATGTTCTCCAGGGGCGGCTACACCTTC. It codes for CASSFPMFSRGGYTF. The rearrangement uses TRBV12-3 or TRBV12-4 and TRBJ1-2, with a weak D call TRBD1 (6 bases). This CDR3 has 15 amino acids. V lost 3 bases to trimming and J lost 8 bases, with 19 bases between them.

CDR3 nucleotide sequence: TGTGCCAGCAGCTTCCGGGGATTGAACACCGGGGAGCTGTTTTTT. This gives the protein CASSFRGLNTGELFF. The chain joins TRBV7-8 to TRBJ2-2; D is perhaps TRBD2 (5 bases). The CDR3 has 15 residues. V was clipped by 3 bases and J by 1 base, with 9 bases between them. CDR1 SGHVS and CDR2 FQNEAQ come from the germline V gene.

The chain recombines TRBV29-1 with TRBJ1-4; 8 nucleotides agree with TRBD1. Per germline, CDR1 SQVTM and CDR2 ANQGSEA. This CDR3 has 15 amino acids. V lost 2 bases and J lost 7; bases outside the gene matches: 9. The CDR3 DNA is TGCAGCGTTGAACGTCCCGGGACAGGCAGTGAAAAACTGTTTTTT. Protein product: CSVERPGTGSEKLFF.

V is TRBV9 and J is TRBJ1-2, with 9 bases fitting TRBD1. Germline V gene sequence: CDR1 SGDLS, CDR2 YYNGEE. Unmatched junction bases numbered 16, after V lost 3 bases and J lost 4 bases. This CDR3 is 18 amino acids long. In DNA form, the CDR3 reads TGTGCCAGCAGCGCAACGGGGACAGGGTTTTTGGGCACCTATGGCTACACCTTC. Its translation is CASSATGTGFLGTYGYTF.

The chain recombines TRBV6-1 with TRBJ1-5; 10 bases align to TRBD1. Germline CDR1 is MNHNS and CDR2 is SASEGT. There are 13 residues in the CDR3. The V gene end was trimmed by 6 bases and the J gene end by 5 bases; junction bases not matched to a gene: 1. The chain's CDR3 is CASRTGGDQPQHF. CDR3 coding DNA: TGTGCCAGCAGGACAGGGGGCGATCAGCCCCAGCATTTT.

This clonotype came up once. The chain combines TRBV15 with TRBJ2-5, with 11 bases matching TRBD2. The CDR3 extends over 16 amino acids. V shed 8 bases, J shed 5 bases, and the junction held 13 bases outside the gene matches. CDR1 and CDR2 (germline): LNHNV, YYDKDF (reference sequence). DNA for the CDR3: TGTGCCACCCCCAGGACTAGCGGGTCCTTACAGGAGACCCAGTACTTC. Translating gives CATPRTSGSLQETQYF.

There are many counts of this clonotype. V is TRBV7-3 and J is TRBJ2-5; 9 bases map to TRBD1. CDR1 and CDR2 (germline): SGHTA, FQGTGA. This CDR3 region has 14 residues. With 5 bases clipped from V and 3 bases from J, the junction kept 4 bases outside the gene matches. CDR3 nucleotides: TGTGCCAGCAGCCTGGACAGGGGCGAAGAGACCCAGTACTTC. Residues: CASSLDRGEETQYF.

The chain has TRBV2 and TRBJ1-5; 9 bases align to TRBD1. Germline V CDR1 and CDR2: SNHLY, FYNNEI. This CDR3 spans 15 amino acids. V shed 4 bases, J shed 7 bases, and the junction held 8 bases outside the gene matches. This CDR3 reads CASSARDRVEQPQHF. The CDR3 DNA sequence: TGTGCCAGCAGTGCTAGGGACAGGGTTGAACAGCCCCAGCATTTT.

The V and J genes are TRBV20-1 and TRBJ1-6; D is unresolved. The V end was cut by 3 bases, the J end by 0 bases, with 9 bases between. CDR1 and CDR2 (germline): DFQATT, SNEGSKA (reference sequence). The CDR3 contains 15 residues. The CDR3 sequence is CSASVGGSYNSPLHF. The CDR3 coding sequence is TGCAGTGCTAGTGTTGGTGGCTCCTATAATTCACCCCTCCACTTT.

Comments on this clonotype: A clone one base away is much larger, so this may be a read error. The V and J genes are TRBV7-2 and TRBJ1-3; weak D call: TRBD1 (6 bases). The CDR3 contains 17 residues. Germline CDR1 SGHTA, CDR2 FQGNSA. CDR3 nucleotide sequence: TGTGCCAGCAGCTTCGTCCCCACAGGGAGCTCTGGAAACCCCATATATTTT. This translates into CASSFVPTGSSGNPIYF.

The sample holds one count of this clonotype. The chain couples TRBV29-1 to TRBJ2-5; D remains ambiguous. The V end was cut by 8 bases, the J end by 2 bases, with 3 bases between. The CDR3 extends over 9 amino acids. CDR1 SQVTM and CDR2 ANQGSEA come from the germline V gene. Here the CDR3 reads CSSQETQYF. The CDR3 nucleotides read TGCAGCTCACAAGAGACCCAGTACTTC.

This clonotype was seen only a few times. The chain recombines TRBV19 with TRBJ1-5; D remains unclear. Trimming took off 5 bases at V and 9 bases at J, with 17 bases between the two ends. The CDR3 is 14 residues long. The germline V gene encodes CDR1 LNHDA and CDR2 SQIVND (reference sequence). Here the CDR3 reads CASSSTPAAGPQHF. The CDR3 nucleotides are TGTGCCAGTAGTTCCACACCGGCCGCGGGGCCCCAGCATTTT.